This section outlines one T cell receptor (beta chain) sequence together with its context. Measured with immunoSEQ multiplex PCR; TCRdb has only the in-frame clones, and not every one. The top ten clones hold 3.5% to 4% of a sample with more than 45,000 clones, about 90% of them seen once. These data belong to a study of OX40 agonist ivuxolimab in advanced cancers. The CDR3 contains 17 residues. Germline trimming cut 0 bases from V and 0 bases from J; bases unmatched to any gene: 7. CDR1 LGHNA and CDR2 YSLEER come from the germline V gene. The TCR originated in an adult with an advanced solid tumor such as melanoma, head and neck, liver or kidney cancer. The source material was CD4+ or CD8+ T cells sorted from blood, sampled in a trial of the OX40 agonist ivuxolimab. The V call is TRBV4-3, the J call TRBJ2-7; 8 bases map to TRBD1. The DNA of the CDR3 is TGCGCCAGCAGCCAAGATCATTACAGGGGGTCCTCCTACGAGCAGTACTTC. It specifies CASSQDHYRGSSYEQYF.